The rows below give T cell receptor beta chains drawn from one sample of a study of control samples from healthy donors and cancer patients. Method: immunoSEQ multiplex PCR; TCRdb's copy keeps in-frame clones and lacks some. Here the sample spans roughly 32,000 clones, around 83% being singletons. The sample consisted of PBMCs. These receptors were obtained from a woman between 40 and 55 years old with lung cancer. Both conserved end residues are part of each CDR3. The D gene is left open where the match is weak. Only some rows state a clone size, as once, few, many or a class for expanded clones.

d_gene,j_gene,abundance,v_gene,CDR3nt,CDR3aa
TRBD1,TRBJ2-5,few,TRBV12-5,TGTGCTAGTGGTTTGGGACAGGGACCCCAAGAGACCCAGTACTTC,CASGLGQGPQETQYF
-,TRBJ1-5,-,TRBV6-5,TGTGCCGGCAGTTACTCCTTGGGACGACAGCCCCAGCATTTT,CAGSYSLGRQPQHF
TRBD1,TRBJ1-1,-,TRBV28,TGTGCCAGCAGTCCTATCAGGGGGCTTAACACTGAAGCTTTCTTT,CASSPIRGLNTEAFF
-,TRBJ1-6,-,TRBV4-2,TGTGCCAGCGGGGGTAAACGGCAGGGTGGAAATTCACCCCTCCACTTT,CASGGKRQGGNSPLHF
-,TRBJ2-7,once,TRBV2,TGTGCCAGCAGTGTCCGATACGAGCAGTACTTC,CASSVRYEQYF
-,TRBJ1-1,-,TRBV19,TGTGCCAGTAGGGACATGAACACTGAAGCTTTCTTT,CASRDMNTEAFF
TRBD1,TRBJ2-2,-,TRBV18,TGTGCCAGCTCCGGGACAGCGAACACCGGGGAGCTGTTTTTT,CASSGTANTGELFF
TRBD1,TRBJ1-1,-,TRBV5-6,TGTGCCAGCAGCATTTACAGGGGGGGCTGGCTCACTGAAGCTTTCTTT,CASSIYRGGWLTEAFF
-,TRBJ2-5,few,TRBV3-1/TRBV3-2,TGTGCCAGCAGCCAATCCAGGGTTCGGGAGACCCAGTACTTC,CASSQSRVRETQYF
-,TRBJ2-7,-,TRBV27,TGTGCCAGCAGTGGAGGTGTCGCCTACGAGCAGTACTTC,CASSGGVAYEQYF
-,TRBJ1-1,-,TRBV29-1,TGCAGCGTCCTATCTTCCCGGAACACTGAAGCTTTCTTT,CSVLSSRNTEAFF
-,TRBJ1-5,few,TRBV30,TGTGCCTGGAGTGTGGAGGATCAGCCCCAGCATTTT,CAWSVEDQPQHF
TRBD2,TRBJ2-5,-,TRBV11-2,TGTGCCAGCAGCTTAGAGGCGGGGGGCTATGAGACCCAGTACTTC,CASSLEAGGYETQYF
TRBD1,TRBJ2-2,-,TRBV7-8,TGTGCCAGCAGTAAACAGGGGATAACCCGGGAGCTGTTTTTT,CASSKQGITRELFF
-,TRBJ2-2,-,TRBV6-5,TGTGCCAGCCGATTCCCGGGGCTCAGCACCGGGGAGCTGTTTTTT,CASRFPGLSTGELFF
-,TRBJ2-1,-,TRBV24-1,TGTGCCACCAGTGATCCTCTTATCCCGGGACGGGGATACAATGAGCAGTTCTTC,CATSDPLIPGRGYNEQFF
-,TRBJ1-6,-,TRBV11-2,TGTGCCAGCAGCCCAGGTCGTAATTCACCCCTCCACTTT,CASSPGRNSPLHF
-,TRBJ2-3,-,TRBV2,TGTGCCGGCCTGGGAGATACGCAGTATTTT,CAGLGDTQYF
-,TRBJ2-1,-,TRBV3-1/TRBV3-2,TGTGCCAGCAGCCAGTATGTGGGGGTGTACAATGAGCAGTTCTTC,CASSQYVGVYNEQFF
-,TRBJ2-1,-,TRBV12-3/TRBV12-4,TGTGCCAGCACCCCTGGAGGGGAGCAGTTCTTC,CASTPGGEQFF
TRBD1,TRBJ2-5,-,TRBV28,TGTGCCAGCACCCGGGACAGGGCGGGCGAGACCCAGTACTTC,CASTRDRAGETQYF
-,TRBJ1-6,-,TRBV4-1,TGCGCCAGCAGCCAACCAGGAGGACCGGATAATTCACCCCTCCACTTT,CASSQPGGPDNSPLHF
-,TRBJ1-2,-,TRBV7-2,TGTGCCAGCAGCTTAGGAAGGGAGCAAGGGTATGGCTACACCTTC,CASSLGREQGYGYTF
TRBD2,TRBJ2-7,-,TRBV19,TGTGCCAGTAGTCCTAGCGGAGGATTTATCTACGAGCAGTACTTC,CASSPSGGFIYEQYF
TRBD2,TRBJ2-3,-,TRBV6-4,TGTGCCAGCAGTGTTAGCGGGGGGGCCACAGATACGCAGTATTTT,CASSVSGGATDTQYF
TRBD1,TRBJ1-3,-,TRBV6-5,TGTGCCAGCAGTCGAACAGGGGAGGCCGGAAACACCATATATTTT,CASSRTGEAGNTIYF
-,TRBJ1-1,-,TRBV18,TGTGCCAGCTCACCGTCAGGGCTTGCTTTCTTT,CASSPSGLAFF
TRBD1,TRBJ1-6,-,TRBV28,TGTGCCAGCAGTTTTACGACAGGGGGGAATTCACCCCTCCACTTT,CASSFTTGGNSPLHF
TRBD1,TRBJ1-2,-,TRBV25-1,TGTGCCAGCAGTCCCTCCTCCGGACAGGGGGGAGCGAGGTTCGGCTACACCTTC,CASSPSSGQGGARFGYTF
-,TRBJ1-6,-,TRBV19,TGTGCCAGTAGCATTACCTGGAATTCACCCCTCCACTTT,CASSITWNSPLHF
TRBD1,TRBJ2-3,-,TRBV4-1,TGCGCCAGCAGCCAGACAGGGGGGACAGATACGCAGTATTTT,CASSQTGGTDTQYF
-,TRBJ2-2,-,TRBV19,TGTGCCACAGGGAGGGGGGACACCGGGGAGCTGTTTTTT,CATGRGDTGELFF
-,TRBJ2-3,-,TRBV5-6,TGTGCCAGCAGGCTCCTGGGAGATACGCAGTATTTT,CASRLLGDTQYF
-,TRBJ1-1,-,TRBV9,TGTGCCAGCAGCGTGGGGGTCCGAGACACTGAAGCTTTCTTT,CASSVGVRDTEAFF
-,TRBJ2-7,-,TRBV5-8,TGTGCCAGCAGCAAGAGCAACCCCTACGAGCAGTACTTC,CASSKSNPYEQYF
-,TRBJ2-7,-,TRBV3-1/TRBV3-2,TGTGCCAGCAGCCAAGACCTCGTTAACTACGAGCAGTACTTC,CASSQDLVNYEQYF
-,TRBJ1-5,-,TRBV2,TGTGCCAGCAGATTCATGGGCAATCAGCCCCAGCATTTT,CASRFMGNQPQHF
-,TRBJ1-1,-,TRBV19,TGTGCCAGTAGTACACCGGGACACAAGAACACTGAAGCTTTCTTT,CASSTPGHKNTEAFF
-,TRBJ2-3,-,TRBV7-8,TGTGCCAGCAGCCGGACGGCTAGCACAGATACGCAGTATTTT,CASSRTASTDTQYF
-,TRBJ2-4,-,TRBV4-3,TGCGCCAGCAGCCCGGGGAGACTAGTGTCCAAAAACATTCAGTACTTC,CASSPGRLVSKNIQYF
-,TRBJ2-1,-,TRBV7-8,TGTGCCAGCAGCCCTCGCCGGGGCGGTAACAATGAGCAGTTCTTC,CASSPRRGGNNEQFF
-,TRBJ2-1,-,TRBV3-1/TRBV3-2,TGTGCCAGCAGCCATGGGACCTTCTACAATGAGCAGTTCTTC,CASSHGTFYNEQFF
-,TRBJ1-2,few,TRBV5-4,TGTGCCAGCAGCGATCTGGGGGGTTCTGGCTACACCTTC,CASSDLGGSGYTF
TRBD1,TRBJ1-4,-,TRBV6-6,TGTGCCAGCTCGGACAGGCGGAATGAAAAACTGTTTTTT,CASSDRRNEKLFF
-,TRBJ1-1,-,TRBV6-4,TGTGCCAGCAGTGACGGTATTAATGAAGCTTTCTTT,CASSDGINEAFF
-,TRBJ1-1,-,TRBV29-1,TGCAGCGTTCAGACGTACACTGAAGCTTTCTTT,CSVQTYTEAFF
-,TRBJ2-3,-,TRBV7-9,TGTGCCAGCAGCTTATGGGGGGCGGGCACAGATACGCAGTATTTT,CASSLWGAGTDTQYF
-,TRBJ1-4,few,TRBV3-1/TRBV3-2,TGTGCCAGCAGCAAGAGGGACGGGAATGAAAAACTGTTTTTT,CASSKRDGNEKLFF
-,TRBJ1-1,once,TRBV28,TGTGCCAGCAGTTTAATCAGGGAGGTGGGCACTGAAGCTTTCTTT,CASSLIREVGTEAFF
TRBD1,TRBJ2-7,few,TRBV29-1,TGCAGCGTTGGGACAGGGGAGATCCACGAGCAGTACTTC,CSVGTGEIHEQYF
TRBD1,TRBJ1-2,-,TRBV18,TGTGCCAGCTCACCGCCCATACAGGGGCGGGGGGAAGGCTACACCTTC,CASSPPIQGRGEGYTF
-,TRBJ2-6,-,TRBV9,TGTGCCAGCAGCGTAGGTGGTGGGGCCAACGTCCTGACTTTC,CASSVGGGANVLTF
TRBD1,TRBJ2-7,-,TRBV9,TGTGCCAGCAGCCCTGGAGGTACAGGGGGCCACGAGCAGTACTTC,CASSPGGTGGHEQYF
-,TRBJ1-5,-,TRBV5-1,TGCGCCAGCAGCTTGGAAGGGGGAGCAAATCAGCCCCAGCATTTT,CASSLEGGANQPQHF
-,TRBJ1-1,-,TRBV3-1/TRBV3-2,TGTGCCAGCAGCCAACTCCCGCAGCACACTGAAGCTTTCTTT,CASSQLPQHTEAFF
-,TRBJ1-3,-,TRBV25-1,TGTGCCAGCAGTGAACGGACAGATCGAAACACCATATATTTT,CASSERTDRNTIYF
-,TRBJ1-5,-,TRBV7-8,TGTGCCAGCAGCTTACTCCGGGGGCTAGATCAGCCCCAGCATTTT,CASSLLRGLDQPQHF